This TCR beta chain stems from a study of blood T cells in healthy people across ages. The study's findings and limits: The recorded TCR beta diversity per million T cells decreased in a roughly linear manner with age.

V was cut by 5 bases and J by 10 bases, with 14 bases left in between. The V gene's germline CDR1 is MDHEN and CDR2 SYDVKM. The CDR3 runs 12 residues. Notes on this clonotype: Its antigen is unknown.

For the second PCR, which ran for 7 to 11 cycles, a sample-barcoded 5' primer and a J-beta primer mix were used. The yield of each sample was at least 2.5 million CDR3-containing paired-end reads. MiXCR, applied by TCRdb to the 5' RACE reads, yields one record per CDR3 protein. Here the sample spans 1.4 million to 1.5 million distinct CDR3 sequences, 40% to 50% being singletons. This clonotype was sampled from a woman under 30 in good health. What was sequenced was blood. The chain carries TRBV28 and TRBJ1-1; D gene unclear. The CDR3 DNA is TGTGCCAGCAGTCTAAGTCGCGGCGGAGCTTTCTTT. It translates to CASSLSRGGAFF.